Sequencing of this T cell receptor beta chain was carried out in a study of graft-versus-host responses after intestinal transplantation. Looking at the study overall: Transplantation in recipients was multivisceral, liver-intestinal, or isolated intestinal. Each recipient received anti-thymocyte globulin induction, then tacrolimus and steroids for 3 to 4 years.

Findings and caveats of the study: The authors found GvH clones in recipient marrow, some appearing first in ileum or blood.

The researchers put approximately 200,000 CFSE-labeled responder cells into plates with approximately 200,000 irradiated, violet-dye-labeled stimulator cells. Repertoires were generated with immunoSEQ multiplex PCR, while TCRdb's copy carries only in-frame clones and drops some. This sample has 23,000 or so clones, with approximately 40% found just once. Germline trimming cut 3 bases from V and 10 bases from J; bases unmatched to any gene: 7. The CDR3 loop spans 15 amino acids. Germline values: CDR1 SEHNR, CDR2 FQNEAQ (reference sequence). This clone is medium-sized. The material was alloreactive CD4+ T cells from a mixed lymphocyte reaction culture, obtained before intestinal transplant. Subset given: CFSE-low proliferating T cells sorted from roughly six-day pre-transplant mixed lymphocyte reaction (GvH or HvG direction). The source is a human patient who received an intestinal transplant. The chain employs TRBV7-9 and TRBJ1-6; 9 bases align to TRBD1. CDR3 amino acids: CASSLGQGLRSPLHF. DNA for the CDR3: TGTGCCAGCAGCTTGGGACAGGGTTTAAGGTCACCCCTCCACTTT.